The next 30 T cell receptor beta chains were all read from a single sample in a study of response to subunit inactivated influenza vaccine (dated by TCRdb to the late 2010s). Library preparation employed RT-PCR. Sequenced using an Illumina HiSeq 2500. Using fastp trimming at Q25 and MiXCR clonotype assembly, TCRdb reanalyzed the public sequencing data and kept in-frame beta chains. One record per CDR3 amino acid sequence lists the most common genes and DNA. The sample table shows around 600,000 distinct CDR3 sequences, and approximately 10% are seen once. The ten largest clones capture about 10% of the sample. In addition, the sample was reused for a study of T cells expressing NK-cell markers. The second study reports: The TCR beta cDNA libraries were made using 5'RACE template switching, a step that added both a universal primer site and unique molecular identifiers.

The material sequenced was PBMCs from blood, taken on the day of vaccination. The origin of the receptors is a man aged 45-60 years who received an inactivated influenza vaccine. Donor details come from another sample of the same person, matched by shared clones.

This clonotype appeared a few times. The J gene is TRBJ2-5, the V gene TRBV20-1; TRBD2 aligns across 9 bases. CDR1 and CDR2 (germline): DFQATT, SNEGSKA (reference sequence). The junction had 6 bases not matched to a gene; V was cut back by 1 base and J by 0 bases. The CDR3 consists of 16 residues. The CDR3 here is CSARARLAVNQETQYF. In nucleotides, the CDR3 is TGCAGTGCTAGAGCCAGACTAGCGGTAAACCAAGAGACCCAGTACTTC.

This clonotype was observed a few times. V gene TRBV5-1 combines with J gene TRBJ2-7, with D possibly matching TRBD1 (5 bases). Trimming took 2 bases from V and 5 from J, leaving 14 bases between them. Germline V lookup: CDR1 SGHRS, CDR2 YFSETQ. CDR3 length equals 14 residues. The DNA of the CDR3 is TGCGCCAGCAGCTTATACGGGTTAGGGGACGAGCAGTACTTC. The encoded protein is CASSLYGLGDEQYF.

This clonotype was seen a handful of times. The V and J genes are TRBV20-1 and TRBJ2-7; perhaps D is TRBD1 or TRBD2 (5 bases each). Germline CDR1 DFQATT, CDR2 SNEGSKA (reference sequence). V lost 3 bases and J lost 1, with 13 bases in between. CDR3 length equals 14 residues. Written as DNA, the CDR3 is TGCAGTGCTAGTGGGACCCCAGGGTCCTACGAGCAGTACTTC. It specifies CSASGTPGSYEQYF.

The chain recombines TRBV6-2 or TRBV6-3 with TRBJ2-1; 9 bases line up with TRBD2. This CDR3 region has 17 residues. Germline CDR1 and CDR2: MNHEY and SVGEGT. The junction had 18 bases not matched to a gene; V was cut back by 7 bases and J by 8 bases. CDR3 region: CASTPRGGRAFSYEQFF. The CDR3 coding sequence is TGTGCCAGCACCCCCCGGGGCGGGAGGGCCTTTTCCTATGAGCAGTTCTTC.

J is TRBJ2-1 and V is TRBV12-3 or TRBV12-4, with 7 bases lining up with TRBD2. This CDR3 has 12 residues. CDR3: CARSPTGTKQFF. CDR3 coding DNA: TGTGCTCGCAGTCCAACCGGGACTAAGCAGTTCTTC.

V is TRBV30 and J is TRBJ2-7; D possibly uses TRBD1 or TRBD2 (5 bases each). V was clipped by 2 bases and J by 5 bases, with 19 bases between them. Germline loops: CDR1 GTSNPN, CDR2 SVGIG (reference sequence). This CDR3 is built from 15 residues. CDR3 amino acids: CAWSPRDVYRHEQYF. CDR3 DNA sequence: TGTGCCTGGAGTCCCCGGGACGTTTACCGACACGAGCAGTACTTC.

This clonotype has a handful of counts. The gene calls are TRBV5-1 and TRBJ2-3; 8 bases align to TRBD2. Looked up from germline, CDR1 is SGHRS and CDR2 is YFSETQ. The CDR3 is made up of 16 amino acids. The V gene end was trimmed by 3 bases and the J gene end by 0 bases; junction bases not matched to a gene: 6. This CDR3 reads CASSSRTSRSTDTQYF. Written as DNA, the CDR3 is TGCGCCAGCAGCTCCCGGACTAGCCGAAGCACAGATACGCAGTATTTT.

This clonotype was found many times. The rearrangement joins TRBV6-1 to TRBJ2-7; D may be TRBD2 (6 bases). Germline V CDR1 and CDR2: MNHNS, SASEGT. The CDR3 runs 12 residues. V was pared by 6 bases and J by 4 bases, with 10 bases between. The DNA for the CDR3 is TGTGCCAGCAGCGGGAGTACTTACGAGCAGTACTTC. Encoded protein: CASSGSTYEQYF.

This clonotype was counted ten times or more. This chain joins TRBV3-1 and TRBJ1-1; D call uncertain. Trimming took 2 bases from V and 0 from J, leaving 1 base between them. CDR1 and CDR2 from the germline V gene are LGHDT and YNNKEL (reference sequence). The CDR3 has 12 residues. The CDR3 DNA reads as TGTGCCAGCAGCCAAATGAACACTGAAGCTTTCTTT. Translating it yields CASSQMNTEAFF.

This clonotype has only a few counts. The chain employs TRBV15 and TRBJ2-4; a weak D match, TRBD1 (6 bases). The germline gives CDR1 LNHNV, CDR2 YYDKDF (reference sequence). The V end lost 4 bases, the J end lost 5 bases, and 18 bases lay between the germline ends. The CDR3 has 16 amino acids. The CDR3 DNA follows: TGTGCCACCAGCACCGCCCTGTCACAGGGCCAAAACATTCAGTACTTC. Amino acids: CATSTALSQGQNIQYF.

The chain uses TRBV6-2 or TRBV6-3 and TRBJ2-5; a weak D match, TRBD1 (6 bases). Trimming left V 4 bases short and J 10 bases short, with 16 bases between. From germline, CDR1 is MNHEY and CDR2 SVGEGT. The CDR3 extends over 13 amino acids. CDR3 sequence (DNA): TGTGCCAGCAGTTTGGACGGGTCAGGGGTCCAGTACTTC. It translates to CASSLDGSGVQYF.

The V gene is TRBV6-5, the J gene TRBJ2-6; 8 nucleotides agree with TRBD2. After removal of 2 bases from V and 2 bases from J, the junction contained 11 bases not matched to a gene. This CDR3 spans 19 amino acids. Germline assignment: CDR1 MNHEY and CDR2 SVGAGI. The CDR3 loop reads CASSYEREYGNPGANVLTF. CDR3 DNA sequence: TGTGCCAGCAGTTACGAGCGGGAGTATGGGAACCCTGGGGCCAACGTCCTGACTTTC.

This clonotype was picked up a small number of times. V gene TRBV7-9 combines with J gene TRBJ1-5; possible D gene TRBD1, 5 bases. Germline-derived CDR1 and CDR2 are SEHNR and FQNEAQ (reference sequence). This CDR3 spans 16 amino acids. V dropped 6 bases and J dropped 3 bases, with 18 bases sitting between them. This chain's CDR3 is CASRLRAWVNNQPQHF. In DNA, the CDR3 is TGTGCCAGCAGACTCAGGGCATGGGTAAACAATCAGCCCCAGCATTTT. The full variable domain, rest sourced from reference TRBV7-9 and TRBJ1-5, is DTGVSQNPRHKITKRGQNVTFRCDPISEHNRLYWYRQTLGQGPEFLTYFQNEAQLEKSRLLSDRFSAERPKGSFSTLEIQRTEQGDSAMYLCASRLRAWVNNQPQHFGDGTRLSIL.

This clonotype has only a few counts. V and J are TRBV5-1 and TRBJ2-2; D is ambiguous. CDR3 size: 17 residues. The V and J ends lost 1 base and 0 bases respectively, with 13 bases between them. Germline-derived CDR1 and CDR2 are SGHRS and YFSETQ. The CDR3 region has the DNA TGCGCCAGCAGCTTGAAGGACCGGATTCCGAACACCGGGGAGCTGTTTTTT. This gives the protein CASSLKDRIPNTGELFF.

The chain couples TRBV4-1 to TRBJ2-7; 8 bases map to TRBD1. From germline, CDR1 is MGHRA and CDR2 YSYEKL. V lost 4 bases, J lost 3 bases, and 8 bases stayed unmatched. The CDR3 loop spans 15 amino acids. In DNA form, the CDR3 reads TGCGCCAGCAGCCGCCACTCAGGGGGCGGCTACGAGCAGTACTTC. It encodes CASSRHSGGGYEQYF.

The table lists this clonotype with many counts. The germline gene is not matched at one end of the junction; a read error may be the cause. V gene TRBV12-3 or TRBV12-4 combines with J gene TRBJ2-5, with D possibly matching TRBD2 (6 bases). The CDR3 spans 14 residues. The chain's CDR3 is CASSLGGGGETQYF. The CDR3 DNA reads TGTGCCAGCAGCTTAGGCGGAGGAGGGGAGACCCAGTACTTC.

The CDR3 bases are TGTGCCAGCAGTTTGGGGCAGAGATACGAGCAGTACTTC. It translates to CASSLGQRYEQYF. The chain couples TRBV28 to TRBJ2-7, with D perhaps matching TRBD1 (5 bases). Germline V gives CDR1 MDHEN, CDR2 SYDVKM. The ends were cut back, 3 bases at V and 4 bases at J, with 10 bases in the middle. This CDR3 contains 13 residues.

This clonotype was seen more than once but under ten times. This chain connects TRBV3-1 to TRBJ2-1; D not certain. Germline lookup yields CDR1 LGHDT and CDR2 YNNKEL (reference sequence). This CDR3 has 17 amino acids. V gave up 0 bases and J gave up 7 bases, with 19 bases separating them. The CDR3 is CASSQDITLAGPNEQFF. The CDR3, as DNA: TGTGCCAGCAGCCAAGACATAACCCTTGCCGGCCCAAATGAGCAGTTCTTC.

The V gene is TRBV11-1, the J gene TRBJ2-3; the D is unclear. Trimming removed 4 bases at V and 1 base at J, with 24 bases between. The germline CDR1 and CDR2 sequences are SGHAT and FQDESV (reference sequence). The CDR3 is 19 residues long. The CDR3 DNA is TGTGCCAGCAGCTCGTTGGCTACATCGAGTTTCATTCGCACAGATACGCAGTATTTT. Translation gives CASSSLATSSFIRTDTQYF.

The sample holds a few counts of this clonotype. The CDR3 here is CAWSYSSSYNEQFF. CDR3 coding DNA: TGTGCCTGGAGTTACAGCAGCTCCTACAATGAGCAGTTCTTC. The chain employs TRBV30 and TRBJ2-1, with D hard to call. V was clipped by 2 bases and J by 0 bases, with 8 bases between them. Germline CDR1 and CDR2: GTSNPN and SVGIG (reference sequence). The CDR3 extends over 14 amino acids. Full variable domain (remainder filled in from reference TRBV30 and TRBJ2-1): SQTIHQWPATLVQPVGSPLSLECTVEGTSNPNLYWYRQAAGRGLQLLFYSVGIGQISSEVPQNLSASRPQDRQFILSSKKLLLSDSGFYLCAWSYSSSYNEQFFGPGTRLTVL.

The CDR3 region is CASSLSGQGGSEQYF. Written as DNA, the CDR3 is TGTGCCAGCAGCTTATCTGGACAGGGGGGTTCGGAGCAGTACTTC. V is TRBV11-2 and J is TRBJ2-7; 10 bases match TRBD1. J lost 7 bases, V lost 2 bases, and 8 bases had no gene match. CDR1 and CDR2 (germline): SGHAT, FQNNGV. The CDR3 has 15 residues.

This clonotype was observed many times. The chain uses TRBV12-3 or TRBV12-4 and TRBJ2-5, with D possibly called TRBD1 or TRBD2 (5 bases each). CDR3 length: 14 residues. The V and J ends lost 6 bases and 1 base respectively, with 12 bases between them. CDR3 nucleotide sequence: TGTGCCAGCAGACCGGGACCCACCCAAGAGACCCAGTACTTC. Translating it yields CASRPGPTQETQYF.

This clonotype was recorded many times. V gene TRBV29-1 combines with J gene TRBJ1-4; D unresolved. This CDR3 is 16 amino acids long. CDR1 and CDR2 (germline): SQVTM, ANQGSEA. Trimming pared 7 bases from V and 4 bases from J, leaving 22 bases between. The CDR3 spells CSAMAPGSLGNEKLFF. As DNA, the CDR3 is TGCAGCGCAATGGCTCCGGGCTCGCTTGGTAATGAAAAACTGTTTTTT.

This clonotype occurred many times. The chain links TRBV7-2 to TRBJ2-1, with TRBD1 matching 7 bases. The germline V gene has CDR1 SGHTA and CDR2 FQGNSA. V trimming: 6 bases; J trimming: 4 bases; junction bases outside the gene matches: 3. This CDR3 contains 13 residues. CDR3 coding DNA: TGTGCCAGCAGTAAGGACAGGTACAATGAGCAGTTCTTC. Translated: CASSKDRYNEQFF.

This clonotype was counted a few times. The chain joins TRBV2 to TRBJ1-2; D is unresolved. The CDR3 sequence is 15 residues long. Germline V lookup: CDR1 SNHLY, CDR2 FYNNEI. Trimming cost V 5 bases and J 8 bases, with 21 bases left between them. In nucleotides, the CDR3 is TGTGCCAGCAGTCCCGAAGCGGCCCCTTATATGGGCTACACCTTC. It codes for CASSPEAAPYMGYTF.

Of note for this clonotype: At one boundary the junction diverges from the germline segment, which might be a read error. The chain has TRBV7-9 and TRBJ2-5; D uncertain. Looked up from germline, CDR1 is SEHNR and CDR2 is FQNEAQ (reference sequence). The length of the CDR3 is 17 residues. CDR3 in amino acids: CASSPSRRRAIQETEYF. The CDR3 nucleotides are TGTGCCAGCAGCCCATCCAGGAGACGGGCCATCCAAGAGACCGAGTACTTC.

This clonotype was counted many times. The chain combines TRBV7-2 with TRBJ2-3, with TRBD2 identical over 8 bases. Germline V gene lookup returns CDR1 SGHTA and CDR2 FQGNSA. V shed 1 base, J shed 5 bases, and the junction held 11 bases outside the gene matches. The CDR3 loop spans 17 amino acids. CDR3 region: CASSLGRLSGGGDTQYF. CDR3 DNA: TGTGCCAGCAGCTTAGGTCGGCTGAGCGGGGGAGGAGATACGCAGTATTTT.

The chain uses TRBV4-3 and TRBJ2-2, with 8 bases matching TRBD2. The CDR3 is made up of 16 amino acids. Germline V gene sequence: CDR1 LGHNA, CDR2 YSLEER. The V gene end was trimmed by 4 bases and the J gene end by 3 bases; junction bases not matched to a gene: 7. The CDR3, as DNA: TGCGCCAGCAGCCCAACCTTAGCGGGATACACCGGGGAGCTGTTTTTT. Its translation: CASSPTLAGYTGELFF.

This clonotype occurred a few times. V usage is TRBV4-3 and J usage is TRBJ2-2; D not resolved. Trimming took off 0 bases at V and 2 bases at J, with 7 bases between the two ends. This CDR3 has 15 amino acids. The germline V gene has CDR1 LGHNA and CDR2 YSLEER. DNA of the CDR3: TGCGCCAGCAGCCAAGAACACAGCAACACCGGGGAGCTGTTTTTT. This sequence encodes CASSQEHSNTGELFF.

This clonotype was seen many times. The rearrangement links TRBV12-3 or TRBV12-4 to TRBJ2-3; perhaps TRBD2 as D (5 bases). V lost 3 bases and J lost 5, with 12 bases in between. CDR3 size: 14 residues. CDR3 region: CASSFIFREDTQYF. The CDR3 DNA follows: TGTGCCAGCAGTTTTATTTTCCGGGAAGATACGCAGTATTTT.